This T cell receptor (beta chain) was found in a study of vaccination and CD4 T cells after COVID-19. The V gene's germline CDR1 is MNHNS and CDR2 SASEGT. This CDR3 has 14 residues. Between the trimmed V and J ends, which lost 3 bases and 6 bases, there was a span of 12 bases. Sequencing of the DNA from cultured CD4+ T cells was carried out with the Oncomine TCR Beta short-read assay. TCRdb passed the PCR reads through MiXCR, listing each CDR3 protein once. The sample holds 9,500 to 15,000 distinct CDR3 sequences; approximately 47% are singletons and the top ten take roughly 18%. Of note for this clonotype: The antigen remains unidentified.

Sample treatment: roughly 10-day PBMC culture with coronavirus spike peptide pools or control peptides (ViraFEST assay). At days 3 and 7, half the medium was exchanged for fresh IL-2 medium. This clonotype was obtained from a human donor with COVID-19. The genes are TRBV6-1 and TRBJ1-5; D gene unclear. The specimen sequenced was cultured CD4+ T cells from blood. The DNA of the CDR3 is TGTGCCAGCAGTGATGGGAGGGTGGGTCAGCCCCAGCATTTT. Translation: CASSDGRVGQPQHF.